The text below deals with one TCR beta chain. The data belong to a study of technical replicates of blood from four donors. Clones were read by immunoSEQ multiplex PCR, and TCRdb kept only the in-frame ones, dropping some. The data hold 60,000 to 90,000 clones, with around 97% observed a single time. The CDR3 sequence is 15 residues long. The V gene lost 6 bases and the J gene lost 4 bases, with 19 bases spanning the gap. Germline values: CDR1 MNHNS, CDR2 SASEGT. The sequence was collected from a human donor in good health. Sequencing was done on a sample of T cells isolated from PBMCs. The chain recombines TRBV6-1 with TRBJ2-7; D unclear. The CDR3, as DNA: TGTGCCAGCAGAGACGCCGGAACAGTAAGTTACGAGCAGTACTTC. It specifies CASRDAGTVSYEQYF.